Each of the 3 T cell receptor beta chains below was sequenced from the same sample in a study of OX40 agonist ivuxolimab in advanced cancers. Sequenced by immunoSEQ multiplex PCR; TCRdb stores in-frame clones only, minus some. In the table there are about 50,000 clones, more than 70% of which are singletons. The material was CD4+ or CD8+ T cells sorted from blood, obtained in a trial of the OX40 agonist ivuxolimab. The receptors derive from an adult with an advanced solid tumor such as melanoma, head and neck, liver or kidney cancer.

The genes are TRBV6-6 and TRBJ1-6; D perhaps matches TRBD1 (5 bases). The CDR3 runs to 16 residues. V gave up 0 bases and J gave up 11 bases, with 17 bases separating them. Germline CDR1 is MNHNY and CDR2 is SVGAGI (reference sequence). This CDR3 reads CASSYSVGQGGPPLHF. The DNA for the CDR3 is TGTGCCAGCAGTTACTCGGTCGGCCAGGGTGGGCCACCCCTCCACTTT.

This clone was seen just once. The gene calls are TRBV12-5 and TRBJ2-2; D may be TRBD1 (5 bases). Trimming cost V 9 bases and J 0 bases, with 11 bases left between them. Germline assignment: CDR1 LGHNT and CDR2 FRNRAP. The CDR3 has 14 residues. In nucleotides, the CDR3 is TGTGCTAGCGCCTTGGGGCCGAACACCGGGGAGCTGTTTTTT. Amino acids: CASALGPNTGELFF.

The rearrangement links TRBV4-3 to TRBJ2-3; 9 nucleotides match TRBD1. The V and J ends lost 4 bases and 6 bases, in that order; junction bases with no gene match: 8. This CDR3 has 15 amino acids. Germline V CDR1 and CDR2: LGHNA, YSLEER. The CDR3 reads CASSPWTGEIDTQYF. The DNA for the CDR3 is TGCGCCAGCAGCCCCTGGACAGGGGAAATCGATACGCAGTATTTT.